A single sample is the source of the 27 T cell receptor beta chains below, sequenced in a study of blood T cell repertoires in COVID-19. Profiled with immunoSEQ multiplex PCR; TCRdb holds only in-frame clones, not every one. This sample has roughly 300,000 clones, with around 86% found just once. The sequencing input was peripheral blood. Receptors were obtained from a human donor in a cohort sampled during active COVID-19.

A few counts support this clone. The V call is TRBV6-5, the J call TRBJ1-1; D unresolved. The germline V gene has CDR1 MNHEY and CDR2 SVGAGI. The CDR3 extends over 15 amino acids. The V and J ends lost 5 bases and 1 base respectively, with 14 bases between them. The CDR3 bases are TGTGCCAGCAGTCCGCGGGGAACTTCGAACACTGAAGCTTTCTTT. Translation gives CASSPRGTSNTEAFF.

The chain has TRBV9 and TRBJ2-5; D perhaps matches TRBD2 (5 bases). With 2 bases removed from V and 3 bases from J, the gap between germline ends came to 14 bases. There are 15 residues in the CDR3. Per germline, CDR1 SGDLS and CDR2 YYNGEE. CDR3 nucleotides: TGTGCCAGCAGCGTTACTGGAATGGGAGAAGAGACCCAGTACTTC. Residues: CASSVTGMGEETQYF. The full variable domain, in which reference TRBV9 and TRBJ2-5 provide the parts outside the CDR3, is DSGVTQTPKHLITATGQRVTLRCSPRSGDLSVYWYQQSLDQGLQFLIQYYNGEERAKGNILERFSAQQFPDLHSELNLSSLELGDSALYFCASSVTGMGEETQYFGPGTRLLVL.

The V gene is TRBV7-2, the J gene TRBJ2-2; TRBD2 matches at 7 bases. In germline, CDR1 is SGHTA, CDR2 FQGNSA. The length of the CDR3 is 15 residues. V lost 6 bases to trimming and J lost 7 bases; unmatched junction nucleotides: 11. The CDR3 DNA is TGTGCCAGCAGTCCAGGACTAGGAGTACGCGGGGAGCTGTTTTTT. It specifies CASSPGLGVRGELFF.

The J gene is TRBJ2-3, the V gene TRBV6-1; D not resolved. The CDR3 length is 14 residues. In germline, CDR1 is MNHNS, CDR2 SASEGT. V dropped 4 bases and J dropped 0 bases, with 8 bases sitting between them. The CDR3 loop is CASSVATSTDTQYF. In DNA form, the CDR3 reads TGTGCCAGCAGTGTAGCCACTAGCACAGATACGCAGTATTTT.

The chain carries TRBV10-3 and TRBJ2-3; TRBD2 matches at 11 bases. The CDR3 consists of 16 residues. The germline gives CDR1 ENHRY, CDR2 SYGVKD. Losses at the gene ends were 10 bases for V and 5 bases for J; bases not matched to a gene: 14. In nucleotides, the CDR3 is TGTGCCACCTGGACGGGGACTAGCGGTTTAGGAGATACGCAGTATTTT. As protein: CATWTGTSGLGDTQYF.

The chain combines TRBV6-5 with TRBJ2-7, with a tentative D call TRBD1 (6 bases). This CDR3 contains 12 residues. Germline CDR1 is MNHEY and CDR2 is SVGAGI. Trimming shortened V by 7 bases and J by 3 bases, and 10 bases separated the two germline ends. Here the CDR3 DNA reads TGTGCCAGCAAGGGGGACATCTACGAGCAGTACTTC. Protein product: CASKGDIYEQYF.

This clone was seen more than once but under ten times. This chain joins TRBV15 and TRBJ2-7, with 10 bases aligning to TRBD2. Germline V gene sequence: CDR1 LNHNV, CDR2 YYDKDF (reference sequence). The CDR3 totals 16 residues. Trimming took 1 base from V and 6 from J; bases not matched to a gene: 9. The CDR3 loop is CATSRVRGTSAVEQYF. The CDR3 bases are TGTGCCACCAGCAGAGTCCGCGGGACTAGCGCCGTCGAGCAGTACTTC. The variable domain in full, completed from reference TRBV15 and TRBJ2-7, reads DAMVIQNPRYQVTQFGKPVTLSCSQTLNHNVMYWYQQKSSQAPKLLFHYYDKDFNNEADTPDNFQSRRPNTSFCFLDIRSPGLGDTAMYLCATSRVRGTSAVEQYFGPGTRLTVT.

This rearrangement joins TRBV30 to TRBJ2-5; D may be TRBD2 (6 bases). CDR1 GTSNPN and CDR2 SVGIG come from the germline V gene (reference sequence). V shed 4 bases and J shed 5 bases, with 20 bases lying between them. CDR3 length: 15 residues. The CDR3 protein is CAWTTGTRLGETQYF. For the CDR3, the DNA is TGTGCCTGGACTACCGGGACTCGCCTCGGTGAGACCCAGTACTTC.

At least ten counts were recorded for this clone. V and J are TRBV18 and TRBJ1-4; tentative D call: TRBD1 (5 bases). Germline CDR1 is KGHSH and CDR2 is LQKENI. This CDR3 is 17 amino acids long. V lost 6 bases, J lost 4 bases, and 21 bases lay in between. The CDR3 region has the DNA TGTGCCAGCTCCTGGGGGGGAGGACCCAGACATAATGAAAAACTGTTTTTT. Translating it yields CASSWGGGPRHNEKLFF.

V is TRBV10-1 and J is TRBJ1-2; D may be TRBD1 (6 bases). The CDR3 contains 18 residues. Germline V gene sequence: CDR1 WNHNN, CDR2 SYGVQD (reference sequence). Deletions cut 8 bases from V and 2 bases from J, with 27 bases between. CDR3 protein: CASRGGGGRENGNYGYTF. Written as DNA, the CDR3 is TGCGCCAGCCGGGGGGGCGGAGGGAGGGAGAATGGGAACTATGGCTACACCTTC.

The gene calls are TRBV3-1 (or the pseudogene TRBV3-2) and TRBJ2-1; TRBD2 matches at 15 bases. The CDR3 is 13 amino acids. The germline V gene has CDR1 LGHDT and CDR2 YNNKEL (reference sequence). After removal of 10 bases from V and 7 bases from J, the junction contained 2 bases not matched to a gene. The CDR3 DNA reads TGTGCCACCGGGACTAGCGGGAGGAATGAGCAGTTCTTC. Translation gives CATGTSGRNEQFF.

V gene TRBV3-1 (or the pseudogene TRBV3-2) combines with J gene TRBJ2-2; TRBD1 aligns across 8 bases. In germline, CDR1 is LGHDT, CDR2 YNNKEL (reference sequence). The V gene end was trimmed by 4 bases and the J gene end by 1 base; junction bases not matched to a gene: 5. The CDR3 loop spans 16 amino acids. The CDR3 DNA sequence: TGTGCCAGCAGCCCTCGACAGGGGAGGAACACCGGGGAGCTGTTTTTT. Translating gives CASSPRQGRNTGELFF.

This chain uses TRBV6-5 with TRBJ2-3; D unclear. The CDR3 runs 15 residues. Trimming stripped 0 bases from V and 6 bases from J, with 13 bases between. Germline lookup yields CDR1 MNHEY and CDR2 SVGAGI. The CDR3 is CASSYSGSPSDTQYF. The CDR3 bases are TGTGCCAGCAGTTACTCGGGCTCCCCGTCCGATACGCAGTATTTT.

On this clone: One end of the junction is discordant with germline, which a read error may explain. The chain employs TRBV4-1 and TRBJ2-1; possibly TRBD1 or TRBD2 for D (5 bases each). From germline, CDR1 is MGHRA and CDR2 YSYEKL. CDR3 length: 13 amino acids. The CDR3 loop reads CASRQEGRNEQFF. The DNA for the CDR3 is TGCGCCAGCAGGCAAGAGGGGAGAAATGAGCAGTTCTTC.

The CDR3 protein is CASSSQGSNQPQHF. Written as DNA, the CDR3 is TGTGCCAGCTCATCCCAGGGAAGCAATCAGCCCCAGCATTTT. This sequence joins TRBV18 and TRBJ1-5; D is possibly TRBD1 (5 bases). V was trimmed by 5 bases and J by 1 base, leaving 9 bases between them. CDR1 is KGHSH and CDR2 is LQKENI in the germline V gene. This CDR3 is built from 14 residues.

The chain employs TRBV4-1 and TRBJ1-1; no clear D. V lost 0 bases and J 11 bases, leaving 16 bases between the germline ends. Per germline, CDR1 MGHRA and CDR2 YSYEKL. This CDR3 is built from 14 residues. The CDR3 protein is CASSQEAGQPWAFF. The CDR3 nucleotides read TGCGCCAGCAGCCAAGAGGCAGGCCAGCCCTGGGCTTTCTTT.

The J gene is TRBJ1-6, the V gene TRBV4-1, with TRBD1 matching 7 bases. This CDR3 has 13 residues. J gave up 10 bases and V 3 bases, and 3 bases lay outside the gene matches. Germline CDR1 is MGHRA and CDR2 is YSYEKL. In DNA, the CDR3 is TGCGCCAGCAGCCAGACAGGGAACTCACCCCTCCACTTT. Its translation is CASSQTGNSPLHF.

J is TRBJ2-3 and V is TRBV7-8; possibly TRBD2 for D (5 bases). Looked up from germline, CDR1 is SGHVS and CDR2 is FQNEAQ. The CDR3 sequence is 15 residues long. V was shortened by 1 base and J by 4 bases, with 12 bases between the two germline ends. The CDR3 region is CASSLGRGFADTQYF. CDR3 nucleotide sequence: TGTGCCAGCAGCTTAGGTCGGGGTTTTGCAGATACGCAGTATTTT.

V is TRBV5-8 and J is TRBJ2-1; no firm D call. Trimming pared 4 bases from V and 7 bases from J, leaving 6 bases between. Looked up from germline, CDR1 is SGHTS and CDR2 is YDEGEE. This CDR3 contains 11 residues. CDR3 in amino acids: CASSPYNEQFF. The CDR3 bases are TGTGCCAGCAGCCCGTATAATGAGCAGTTCTTC.

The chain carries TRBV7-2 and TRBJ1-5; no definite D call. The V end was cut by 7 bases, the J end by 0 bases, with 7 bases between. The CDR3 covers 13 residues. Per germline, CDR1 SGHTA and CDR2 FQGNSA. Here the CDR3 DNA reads TGTGCCAGCACGCAGAATAGCAATCAGCCCCAGCATTTT. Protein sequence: CASTQNSNQPQHF. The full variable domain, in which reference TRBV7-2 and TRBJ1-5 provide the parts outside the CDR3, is GAGVSQSPSNKVTEKGKDVELRCDPISGHTALYWYRQSLGQGLEFLIYFQGNSAPDKSGLPSDRFSAERTGGSVSTLTIQRTQQEDSAVYLCASTQNSNQPQHFGDGTRLSIL.

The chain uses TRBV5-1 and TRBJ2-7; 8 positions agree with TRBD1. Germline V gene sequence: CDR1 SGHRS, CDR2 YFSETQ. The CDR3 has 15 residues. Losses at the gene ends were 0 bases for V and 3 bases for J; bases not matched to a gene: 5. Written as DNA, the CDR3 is TGCGCCAGCAGCTTGGTTTCAGGGGGCAACTACGAGCAGTACTTC. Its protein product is CASSLVSGGNYEQYF. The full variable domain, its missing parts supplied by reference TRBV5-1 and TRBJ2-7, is KAGVTQTPRYLIKTRGQQVTLSCSPISGHRSVSWYQQTPGQGLQFLFEYFSETQRNKGNFPGRFSGRQFSNSRSEMNVSTLELGDSALYLCASSLVSGGNYEQYFGPGTRLTVT.

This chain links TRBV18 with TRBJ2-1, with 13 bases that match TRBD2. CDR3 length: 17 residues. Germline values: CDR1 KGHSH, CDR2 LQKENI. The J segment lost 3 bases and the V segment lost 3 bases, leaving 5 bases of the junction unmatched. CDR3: CASSPRTSGSVYNEQFF. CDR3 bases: TGTGCCAGCTCACCTCGGACTAGCGGGAGCGTCTACAATGAGCAGTTCTTC.

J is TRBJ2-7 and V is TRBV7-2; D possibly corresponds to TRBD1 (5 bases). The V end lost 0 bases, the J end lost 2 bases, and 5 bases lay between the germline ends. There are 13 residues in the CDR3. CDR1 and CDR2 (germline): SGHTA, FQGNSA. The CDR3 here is CASSLAGAYEQYF. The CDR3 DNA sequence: TGTGCCAGCAGCTTAGCAGGGGCCTACGAGCAGTACTTC.

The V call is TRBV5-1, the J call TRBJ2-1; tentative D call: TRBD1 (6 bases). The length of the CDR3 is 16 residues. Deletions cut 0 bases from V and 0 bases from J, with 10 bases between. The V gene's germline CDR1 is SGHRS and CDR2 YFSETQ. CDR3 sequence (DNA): TGCGCCAGCAGCTTGGGGACAGCCAGCTCCTACAATGAGCAGTTCTTC. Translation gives CASSLGTASSYNEQFF.

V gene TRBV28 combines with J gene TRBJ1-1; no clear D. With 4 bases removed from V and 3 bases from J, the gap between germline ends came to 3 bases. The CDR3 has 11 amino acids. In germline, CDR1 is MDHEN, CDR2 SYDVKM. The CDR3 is CASSSYTEAFF. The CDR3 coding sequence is TGTGCCAGCAGTTCCTACACTGAAGCTTTCTTT. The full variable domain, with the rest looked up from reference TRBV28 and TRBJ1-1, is DVKVTQSSRYLVKRTGEKVFLECVQDMDHENMFWYRQDPGLGLRLIYFSYDVKMKEKGDIPEGYSVSREKKERFSLILESASTNQTSMYLCASSSYTEAFFGQGTRLTVV.

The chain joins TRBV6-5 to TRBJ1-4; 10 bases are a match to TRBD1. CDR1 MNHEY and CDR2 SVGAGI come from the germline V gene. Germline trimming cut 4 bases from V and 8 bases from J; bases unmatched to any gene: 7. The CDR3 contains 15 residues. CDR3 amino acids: CASSFTGTGDEKLFF. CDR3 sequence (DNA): TGTGCCAGCAGTTTCACCGGGACAGGGGACGAAAAACTGTTTTTT.

The CDR3 nucleotides are TGCGCCAGCAGCCAAGATAGAGTCCCCTACTATGGCTACACCTTC. It codes for CASSQDRVPYYGYTF. The chain recombines TRBV4-3 with TRBJ1-2; no firm D call. CDR1 is LGHNA, CDR2 YSLEER, per germline. The CDR3 is made up of 15 amino acids. Between the trimmed V and J ends, which lost 0 bases and 3 bases, there was a span of 11 bases.